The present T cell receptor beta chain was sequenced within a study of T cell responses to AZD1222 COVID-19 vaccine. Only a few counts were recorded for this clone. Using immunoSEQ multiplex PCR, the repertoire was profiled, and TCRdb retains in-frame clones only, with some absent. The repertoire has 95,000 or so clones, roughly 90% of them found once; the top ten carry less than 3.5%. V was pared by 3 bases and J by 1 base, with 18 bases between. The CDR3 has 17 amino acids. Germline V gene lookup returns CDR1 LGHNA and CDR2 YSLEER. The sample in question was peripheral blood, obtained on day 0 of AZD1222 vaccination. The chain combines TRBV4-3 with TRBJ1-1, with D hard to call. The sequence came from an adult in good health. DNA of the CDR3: TGCGCCAGCAGCCATCAAGGCTCCCGACGGCAGAACACTGAAGCTTTCTTT. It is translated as CASSHQGSRRQNTEAFF.